Listed below are T cell receptor beta chains from one sample, sequenced in a study of T cells after yellow fever vaccination. One entry per CDR3 protein results from TCRdb running MiXCR on the 5' RACE reads. In the table there are about 74,000 distinct CDR3 sequences, approximately 6.5% of which are singletons. The sample consisted of CD8+ T cells sorted from PBMCs, taken 5 to 6 days after the first yellow fever vaccination. The receptor set was obtained from a man younger than 35 who received the YFV17D yellow fever vaccine. CDR3s include the opening cysteine and the closing phenylalanine or tryptophan. D genes are given only for firm matches. The listing skips clone size in some rows; elsewhere it reads once, few, many or a size class.

J gene	V gene	D gene	clone size	CDR3 DNA	CDR3 protein
TRBJ1-6	TRBV27	.	many	TGTGCCAGCAGGGAACAGGGTCCGTTCTCACCCCTCCACTTT	CASREQGPFSPLHF
TRBJ1-1	TRBV28	TRBD1	.	TGTGCCAGCAGCCTGACAGGGGGTTTTGAAGCTTTCTTT	CASSLTGGFEAFF
TRBJ2-1	TRBV4-3	TRBD2	.	TGCGCCAGCAGCCAAGAGTTCGAGACTAGCGGGGGCAATGAGCAGTTCTTC	CASSQEFETSGGNEQFF
TRBJ2-3	TRBV20-1	.	many	TGCAGTGCTAGAGACCCAGCCTCGATAGGGCCATCCACAGATACGCAGTATTTT	CSARDPASIGPSTDTQYF
TRBJ1-1	TRBV4-1	TRBD1	.	TGCGCCAGCAGCCAAGATCTGGAAGGTCGGGACAGGGCGGGGAACACTGAAGCTTTCTTT	CASSQDLEGRDRAGNTEAFF
TRBJ2-5	TRBV12-3/TRBV12-4	TRBD2	many	TGTGCCAGCAGACCCCCTAGCGGCCAAGAGACCCAGTACTTC	CASRPPSGQETQYF
TRBJ1-6	TRBV12-5	.	many	TGTGCTAGTGGAATCTGCTGGGGAGGTGGGTCACCCCTCCACTTT	CASGICWGGGSPLHF
TRBJ2-7	TRBV10-3	TRBD1	.	TGTGCCATCAGGGAGACAGGGGGCTTCTACGAGCAGTACTTC	CAIRETGGFYEQYF
TRBJ2-1	TRBV20-1	.	many	TGCAGTGCTAGAGATAGGGGAGGCTCAACGAGTGAGCAGTTCTTC	CSARDRGGSTSEQFF
TRBJ1-5	TRBV20-1	TRBD1	few	TGCAGTGCTAGAGTTGAGGGACAGGGGGTTCAGCCCCAGCATTTT	CSARVEGQGVQPQHF
TRBJ2-3	TRBV12-3/TRBV12-4	TRBD2	many	TGTGCCAGCAGTTTAAATTTTCGTTTTGTGGGGACTAGCCCCGCAGATACGCAGTATTTT	CASSLNFRFVGTSPADTQYF
TRBJ1-5	TRBV6-6	.	once	TGTGCCAGCAGTTTGAACCAGGGCCAGCCCCAGCATTTT	CASSLNQGQPQHF
TRBJ1-1	TRBV6-5	.	.	TGTGCCAGCAGAAAACTCCCAGAGGCGAACACTGAAGCTTTCTTT	CASRKLPEANTEAFF
TRBJ2-1	TRBV4-1	TRBD2	few	TGCGCCAGCAGCCACGACTACCCTAGAACTAGCGGGGGGTCCGATGAGCAGTTCTTC	CASSHDYPRTSGGSDEQFF
TRBJ2-1	TRBV4-1	.	.	TGCGCCAGCAGCCAGGACAGCCCGCCCTACAATGAGCAGTTCTTC	CASSQDSPPYNEQFF
TRBJ2-5	TRBV29-1	TRBD1	many	TGCAGCGTAGCCCGGGACAGCAGAATAGAGACCCAGTACTTC	CSVARDSRIETQYF
TRBJ2-5	TRBV7-9	TRBD1	.	TGTGCCAGCAGCTCTACAGGGGTGGAGACCCAGTACTTC	CASSSTGVETQYF
TRBJ2-1	TRBV29-1	TRBD1	.	TGCAGCGTTGGACAGGGGCCGTACAATGAGCAGTTCTTC	CSVGQGPYNEQFF
TRBJ2-5	TRBV5-4	TRBD2	few	TGTGCCAGCAGCTTGGGAGGTTTAGGAGCGGGGCAGTACCAAGAGACCCAGTACTTC	CASSLGGLGAGQYQETQYF
TRBJ2-6	TRBV7-8	.	few	TGTGCCAGCAGCTTAGGTATCCGGGGGACTGGGGCCAACGTCCTGACTTTC	CASSLGIRGTGANVLTF
TRBJ1-1	TRBV5-1	TRBD1	.	TGCGCCAGCAGCCGGAGAGGGGGCTTGGACACTGAAGCTTTCTTT	CASSRRGGLDTEAFF
TRBJ1-1	TRBV20-1	TRBD1	few	TGCAGTGCTTATTTTGGGACAGGGGTAATTCGAGGCGAAGCTTTCTTT	CSAYFGTGVIRGEAFF
TRBJ1-1	TRBV5-6	.	.	TGTGCCAGCAATGAGCAGGGGTTCACTGAAGCTTTCTTT	CASNEQGFTEAFF
TRBJ2-7	TRBV5-1	.	many	TGCGCCAGCAGCTTTGGGGGCTGGGACGAGCAGTACTTC	CASSFGGWDEQYF
TRBJ2-5	TRBV5-1	TRBD2	few	TGCGCCAGCTATCCTCTAGCGGGGGCCCCTCACCAAGAGACCCAGTACTTC	CASYPLAGAPHQETQYF
TRBJ1-3	TRBV4-1	.	many	TGCGCCAGCAGCCAAGAGGGCGCTTCTGGAAACACCATATATTTT	CASSQEGASGNTIYF
TRBJ2-7	TRBV2	TRBD2	few	TGTGCCAGCAGTGCCCCAAGGGTCCTAGCGGGCTACGAGCAGTACTTC	CASSAPRVLAGYEQYF
TRBJ2-7	TRBV13	.	many	TGTGCCAGCAGCTTAAGGACCGGCCTTGGCTACGAGCAGTACTTC	CASSLRTGLGYEQYF
TRBJ2-2	TRBV5-1	.	many	TGCGCCAGCAGCTGGAGAACGGACCTGACCGGGGAGCTGTTTTTT	CASSWRTDLTGELFF
TRBJ1-1	TRBV29-1	.	few	TGCAGCGTTTTCAGGGGAGGAGGGACTGAAGCTTTCTTT	CSVFRGGGTEAFF
TRBJ2-3	TRBV5-1	.	.	TGCGCCAGCAGCGGCCAAGGTGGTACGGGTGCGCAGTATTTT	CASSGQGGTGAQYF
TRBJ1-6	TRBV7-6	TRBD1	.	TGTGCCAGCAGCCAGGACAGGGATAATTCACCCCTCCACTTT	CASSQDRDNSPLHF
TRBJ1-2	TRBV20-1	TRBD1	.	TGCAGTGCTGTCCGGGACAGCCTTCCAGACTATGGCTACACCTTC	CSAVRDSLPDYGYTF
TRBJ1-4	TRBV15	TRBD1	few	TGTGCCACCAGCAGATACAAGGACAGGGGGCGTCTTACTAATGAAAAACTGTTTTTT	CATSRYKDRGRLTNEKLFF
TRBJ2-5	TRBV9	TRBD1	few	TGTGCCAGCAGCGTAGTACAGGGGGAGACCCAGTACTTC	CASSVVQGETQYF
TRBJ2-2	TRBV7-6	.	.	TGTGCCAGCAGCTTAGTAGAATTCACCGGGGAGCTGTTTTTT	CASSLVEFTGELFF
TRBJ2-4	TRBV11-1	TRBD1	.	TGTGCCAGCAGCTTAGACAGGGGTCCCATGGGAAACATTCAGTACTTC	CASSLDRGPMGNIQYF
TRBJ2-2	TRBV12-2	.	few	TGTGCAAGTCCCCTAGTCCGGGGCAAGGGCGGGGAGCTGTTTTTT	CASPLVRGKGGELFF